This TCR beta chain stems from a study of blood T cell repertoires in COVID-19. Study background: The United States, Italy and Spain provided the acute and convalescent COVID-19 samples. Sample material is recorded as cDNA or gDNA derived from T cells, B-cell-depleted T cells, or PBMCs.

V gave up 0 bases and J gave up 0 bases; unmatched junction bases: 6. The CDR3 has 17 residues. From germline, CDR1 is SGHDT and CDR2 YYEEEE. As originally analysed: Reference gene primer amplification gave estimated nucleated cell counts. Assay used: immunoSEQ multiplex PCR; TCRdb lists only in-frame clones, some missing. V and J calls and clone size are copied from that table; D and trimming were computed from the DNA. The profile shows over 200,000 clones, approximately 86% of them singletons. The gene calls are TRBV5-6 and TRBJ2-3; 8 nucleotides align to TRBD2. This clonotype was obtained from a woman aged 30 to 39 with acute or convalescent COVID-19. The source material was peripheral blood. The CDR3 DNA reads TGTGCCAGCAGCTTGGTCGGGCGGGGGGCTAGCACAGATACGCAGTATTTT. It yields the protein CASSLVGRGASTDTQYF.